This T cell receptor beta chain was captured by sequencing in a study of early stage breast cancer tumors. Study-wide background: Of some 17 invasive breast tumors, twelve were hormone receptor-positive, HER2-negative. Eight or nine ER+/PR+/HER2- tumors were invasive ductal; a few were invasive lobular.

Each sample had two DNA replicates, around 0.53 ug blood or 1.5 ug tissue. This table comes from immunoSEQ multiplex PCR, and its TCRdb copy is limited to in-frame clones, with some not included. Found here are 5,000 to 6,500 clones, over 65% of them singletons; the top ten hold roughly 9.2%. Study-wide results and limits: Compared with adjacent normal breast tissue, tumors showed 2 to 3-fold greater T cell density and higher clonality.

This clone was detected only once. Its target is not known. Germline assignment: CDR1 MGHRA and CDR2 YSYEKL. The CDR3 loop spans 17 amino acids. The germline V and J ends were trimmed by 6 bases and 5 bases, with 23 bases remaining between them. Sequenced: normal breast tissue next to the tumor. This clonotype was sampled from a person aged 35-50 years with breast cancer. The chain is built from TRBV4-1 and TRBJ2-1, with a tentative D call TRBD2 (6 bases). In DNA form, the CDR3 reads TGCGCCAGCAGATTATCCAGGACGGGGACTCTAAACAATGAGCAGTTCTTC. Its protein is CASRLSRTGTLNNEQFF.